These 26 T cell receptor beta chains came from one sample sequenced in a study of T cells expressing NK-cell markers. TCRdb derives one entry per CDR3 protein from the 5' RACE reads, leaving out DNA. The ten top clones account for roughly 8%, within a sample of roughly 430,000 distinct CDR3 sequences. The sample was blood T cells: a sorted CD56 or NKG2C T cell subset, CD4+ or CD8+ T cells, or bulk PBMC T cells (not recorded which). The receptors here all came from a woman between 18 and 70 years old in good health.

J is TRBJ2-1 and V is TRBV10-3; absent DNA, TCRdb's TRBD1 call cannot be checked. The CDR3 runs to 11 residues. Germline CDR1 reads ENHRY; CDR2 reads SYGVKD. The CDR3 loop reads CATSRDNEQFF.

The V call is TRBV10-3, the J call TRBJ2-3; TCRdb's D gene call, TRBD1, goes unchecked for lack of DNA. The CDR3 runs to 14 residues. Looked up from germline, CDR1 is ENHRY and CDR2 is SYGVKD. This CDR3 is CAISESNGGDTQYF.

V usage is TRBV12-3 or TRBV12-4 and J usage is TRBJ2-6; absent DNA, TCRdb's TRBD1 call cannot be checked. This CDR3 is 15 amino acids long. The CDR3 reads CASTRGESGANVLTF.

The genes are TRBV9 and TRBJ2-1; TCRdb's D call, TRBD2, is unchecked because there is no DNA. CDR1 and CDR2 (germline): SGDLS, YYNGEE. The CDR3 sequence is 16 residues long. CDR3 in amino acids: CASSVEGTSDYNEQFF.

The chain is built from TRBV20-1 and TRBJ2-5; TCRdb outputs TRBD2, but without DNA this stays unchecked. The CDR3 consists of 17 residues. The V gene's germline CDR1 is DFQATT and CDR2 SNEGSKA (reference sequence). The CDR3 loop is CSARRRTSGSVGETQYF.

The chain uses TRBV7-9 and TRBJ1-2; TCRdb calls TRBD1, which cannot be checked without DNA. Germline CDR1 reads SEHNR; CDR2 reads FQNEAQ (reference sequence). The CDR3 has 16 amino acids. The CDR3 region is CASSSASIEGDYGYTF.

The chain joins TRBV7-9 to TRBJ2-7; no DNA is available, so the TRBD2 call from TCRdb remains unchecked. The germline gives CDR1 SEHNR, CDR2 FQNEAQ (reference sequence). The CDR3 is 14 amino acids. CDR3 sequence reads: CASSLGITSYEQYF.

The chain carries TRBV2 and TRBJ2-7; the TRBD1 assignment by TCRdb is unverifiable without DNA. Per germline, CDR1 SNHLY and CDR2 FYNNEI. The length of the CDR3 is 13 residues. CDR3 loop: CASRGTGAREQYF.

The chain is built from TRBV3-1 and TRBJ1-1; TCRdb picks TRBD1, but there is no DNA to check that call. This CDR3 has 15 residues. In germline, CDR1 is LGHDT, CDR2 YNNKEL (reference sequence). CDR3 protein: CASSPHRGAATEAFF.

The chain joins TRBV9 to TRBJ2-7; TCRdb indicates TRBD1, and absent DNA this call remains unverified. The germline gives CDR1 SGDLS, CDR2 YYNGEE. This CDR3 spans 14 amino acids. The CDR3 spells CASSDSGGTYEQYF.

V usage is TRBV7-7 and J usage is TRBJ2-1; TCRdb lists TRBD1, though no DNA is available to test this call. Germline CDR1 reads SSHAT; CDR2 reads FNYEAQ (reference sequence). This CDR3 is built from 15 residues. CDR3 sequence: CASSTGADSYNEQFF.

V gene TRBV7-9 combines with J gene TRBJ1-1. Germline V gene lookup returns CDR1 SEHNR and CDR2 FQNEAQ (reference sequence). The CDR3 consists of 12 residues. CDR3 protein: CASSRLNTEAFF. The variable domain in full, completed from reference TRBV7-9 and TRBJ1-1, reads DTGVSQNPRHKITKRGQNVTFRCDPISEHNRLYWYRQTLGQGPEFLTYFQNEAQLEKSRLLSDRFSAERPKGSFSTLEIQRTEQGDSAMYLCASSRLNTEAFFGQGTRLTVV.

The rearrangement uses TRBV6-5 and TRBJ1-1. Per the germline V gene, CDR1 is MNHEY and CDR2 is SVGAGI. The CDR3 extends over 16 amino acids. CDR3 region: CASSYGVSGTNTEAFF.

The chain carries TRBV20-1 and TRBJ2-3; the D call from TCRdb, TRBD2, cannot be confirmed without DNA. The CDR3 contains 14 residues. Germline CDR1 and CDR2: DFQATT and SNEGSKA (reference sequence). The CDR3 protein is CSARGGENTDTQYF.

The chain couples TRBV29-1 to TRBJ2-1; TCRdb lists TRBD2, though no DNA is available to test this call. The germline CDR1 and CDR2 sequences are SQVTM and ANQGSEA. The CDR3 has 13 amino acids. The CDR3 loop reads CSVASLADNEQFF.

V and J are TRBV4-2 and TRBJ2-1; TCRdb's D gene call, TRBD1, goes unchecked for lack of DNA. Germline lookup yields CDR1 LGHNA and CDR2 YNFKEQ. This CDR3 is 17 amino acids long. The CDR3 spells CASSQDEAGTPVNEQFF.

V and J are TRBV20-1 and TRBJ2-3; TCRdb designates TRBD1, a call that cannot be tested without DNA. CDR3 length equals 17 residues. The germline V gene encodes CDR1 DFQATT and CDR2 SNEGSKA (reference sequence). CDR3 in amino acids: CSARPWGEVEVTDTQYF.

The gene calls are TRBV4-3 and TRBJ1-2; TCRdb calls TRBD1, which cannot be checked without DNA. The germline V gene encodes CDR1 LGHNA and CDR2 YSLEER. The CDR3 length is 16 residues. Here the CDR3 reads CASSQDVRDRPYGYTF.

CDR3 sequence: CASSLKRGANPGEQFF. The rearrangement uses TRBV7-3 and TRBJ2-1; TCRdb's D gene call, TRBD1, goes unchecked for lack of DNA. Germline V gene lookup returns CDR1 SGHTA and CDR2 FQGTGA. The CDR3 covers 16 residues.

CDR3 loop: CASSQEVLASGRGPLGNTQYF. The chain combines TRBV4-1 with TRBJ2-3; the D call from TCRdb, TRBD2, cannot be confirmed without DNA. The CDR3 runs to 21 residues. Looked up from germline, CDR1 is MGHRA and CDR2 is YSYEKL.

The chain joins TRBV5-8 to TRBJ2-3; TCRdb names TRBD2, which stays unverified in the absence of DNA. The CDR3 is 12 amino acids. CDR1 is SGHTS, CDR2 YDEGEE, per germline. The CDR3 sequence: CASSARAGAQYF. Full variable domain (rest looked up from reference TRBV5-8 and TRBJ2-3): EAGVTQSPTHLIKTRGQQATLRCSPISGHTSVYWYQQALGLGLQFLLWYDEGEERNRGNFPPRFSGRQFPNYSSELNVNALELEDSALYLCASSARAGAQYFGPGTRLTVL.

The V call is TRBV2, the J call TRBJ2-1; there is no DNA to check the TCRdb D call of TRBD1. CDR3 length: 14 amino acids. Germline-derived CDR1 and CDR2 are SNHLY and FYNNEI. The CDR3 spells CASSPQWEHNEQFF. Using reference TRBV2 and TRBJ2-1 for the parts outside the CDR3, the full variable domain is EPEVTQTPSHQVTQMGQEVILRCVPISNHLYFYWYRQILGQKVEFLVSFYNNEISEKSEIFDDQFSVERPDGSNFTLKIRSTKLEDSAMYFCASSPQWEHNEQFFGPGTRLTVL.

The rearrangement uses TRBV20-1 and TRBJ1-2; TCRdb reports TRBD1, a call that lacks DNA to check it against. Germline CDR1 and CDR2: DFQATT and SNEGSKA (reference sequence). The CDR3 contains 13 residues. The CDR3 protein is CSTTGSSNYGYTF.

The chain combines TRBV27 with TRBJ1-5; TCRdb selects TRBD1, and the lack of DNA leaves this call unchecked. The length of the CDR3 is 14 residues. Germline V CDR1 and CDR2: MNHEY, SMNVEV (reference sequence). This chain's CDR3 is CASSYRVDHQPQHF.

The chain couples TRBV12-3 or TRBV12-4 to TRBJ1-5; TCRdb selects TRBD1, and the lack of DNA leaves this call unchecked. The length of the CDR3 is 17 residues. Here the CDR3 reads CASSSEGQVWGNQPQHF.

The rearrangement joins TRBV6-5 to TRBJ2-1; lacking DNA, the TRBD2 call made by TCRdb goes unchecked. This CDR3 has 16 amino acids. The germline gives CDR1 MNHEY, CDR2 SVGAGI. CDR3 residues: CASSYGPSGRAREQFF.